This T cell receptor (beta chain) was recorded in a study of radiotherapy plus CTLA-4 blockade in lung cancer. Broader study findings: Blood saw expansion of tumor-derived TCR clones after radiotherapy plus ipilimumab. In blood, early T cell clone dynamics reportedly predicted response best, together with interferon-beta.

Produced via immunoSEQ multiplex PCR; TCRdb's table is partial and in-frame only. The sample lists some 90,000 clones, 70% to 90% occurring once. The trim removed 0 bases at V and 5 bases at J, leaving 10 bases unmatched. The CDR3 spans 17 residues. Germline V gene sequence: CDR1 SGHTA, CDR2 FQGNSA. Worth noting for this clone: Its antigen is not identified.

Chemo-refractory metastatic non-small-cell lung cancer patients underwent focal radiation alongside CTLA-4 blockade with ipilimumab. V and J are TRBV7-2 and TRBJ2-5, with 9 nucleotides matching TRBD1. The source is a human donor with non-small cell lung cancer who had a partial response to radiotherapy plus ipilimumab. The sample consisted of peripheral blood, taken from a patient treated with radiotherapy plus ipilimumab. CDR3 loop: CASSLASGQGPSETQYF. The DNA for the CDR3 is TGTGCCAGCAGCTTAGCGTCGGGACAGGGTCCGAGCGAGACCCAGTACTTC.